This T cell receptor beta chain originates from a study of radiation and T cells in renal cell carcinoma. TCRdb's copy holds only in-frame clones and misses some; the assay was immunoSEQ multiplex PCR. The sample shows tens of thousands of clones, roughly four fifths of them seen only once. Specified time point: blood 2 weeks post-SBRT. Treatment meaning: 15 Gy SBRT to primary tumor, nephrectomy 4 weeks later. V was cut by 3 bases and J by 2 bases, with 8 bases left in between. There are 13 residues in the CDR3. CDR1 GTSNPN and CDR2 SVGIG come from the germline V gene (reference sequence). This TCR was sampled from a man in his 60s with renal cell carcinoma. The chain combines TRBV30 with TRBJ1-3; no clear D. The sample consisted of blood, taken from a patient whose treatment included radiotherapy and nephrectomy. CDR3 bases: TGTGCCTGGAGGAACGGGCCTGGAAACACCATATATTTT. It is translated as CAWRNGPGNTIYF. Filled out from reference TRBV30 and TRBJ1-3, the complete variable domain reads SQTIHQWPATLVQPVGSPLSLECTVEGTSNPNLYWYRQAAGRGLQLLFYSVGIGQISSEVPQNLSASRPQDRQFILSSKKLLLSDSGFYLCAWRNGPGNTIYFGEGSWLTVV.